The T cell receptor (beta chain) described here comes from a study of blood T cell repertoires in COVID-19. Whole-study context: Samples of COVID-19 (acute and convalescent) were obtained from the United States, Italy and Spain.

Enrolled through a virtual design, the participants were between roughly 18 and 100 years of age and came from some 25 US areas. V lost 6 bases and J lost 0, with 15 bases in between. The CDR3 sequence is 15 residues long. Germline V gene sequence: CDR1 SQVTM, CDR2 ANQGSEA. Original processing methods: Quantification of nucleated cells was approximated via reference gene primer amplification. Clones were sequenced by immunoSEQ multiplex PCR, and TCRdb holds only the in-frame ones, with some missing. The V and J calls and clone size were taken over from that table, and D and trimming were inferred from the DNA. The table shows around 130,000 clones, with around 84% occurring only once.

The genes are TRBV29-1 and TRBJ1-5, with TRBD1 as a possible D gene (6 bases). Sequences were obtained from PBMCs or T cells enriched from blood (not recorded which). The clonotype originates from a man between 40 and 49 years old with acute COVID-19. Written as DNA, the CDR3 is TGCAGCGTCCCTAGACAGGAGCCTAGCAATCAGCCCCAGCATTTT. Translation gives CSVPRQEPSNQPQHF. Full variable domain (outside the CDR3, taken from reference TRBV29-1 and TRBJ1-5): SAVISQKPSRDICQRGTSLTIQCQVDSQVTMMFWYRQQPGQSLTLIATANQGSEATYESGFVIDKFPISRPNLTFSTLTVSNMSPEDSSIYLCSVPRQEPSNQPQHFGDGTRLSIL.